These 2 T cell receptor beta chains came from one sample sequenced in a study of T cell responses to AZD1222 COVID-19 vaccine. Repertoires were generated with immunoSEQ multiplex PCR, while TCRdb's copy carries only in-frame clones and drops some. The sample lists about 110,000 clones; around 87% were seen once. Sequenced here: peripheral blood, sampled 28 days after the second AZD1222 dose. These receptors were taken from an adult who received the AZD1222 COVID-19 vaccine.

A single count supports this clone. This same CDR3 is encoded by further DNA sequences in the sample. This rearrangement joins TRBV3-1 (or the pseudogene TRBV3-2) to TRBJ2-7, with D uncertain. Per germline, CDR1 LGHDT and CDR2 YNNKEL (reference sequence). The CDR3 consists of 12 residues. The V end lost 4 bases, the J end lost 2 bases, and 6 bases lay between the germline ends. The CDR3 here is CASSPGPYEQYF. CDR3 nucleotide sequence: TGTGCCAGCAGCCCGGGTCCCTACGAGCAGTACTTC.

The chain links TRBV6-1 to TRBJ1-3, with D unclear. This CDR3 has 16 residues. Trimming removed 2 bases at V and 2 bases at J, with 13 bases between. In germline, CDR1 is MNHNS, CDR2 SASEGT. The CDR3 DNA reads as TGTGCCAGCAGTGAAAGTAGGCGAATTCCTGGAAACACCATATATTTT. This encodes CASSESRRIPGNTIYF.